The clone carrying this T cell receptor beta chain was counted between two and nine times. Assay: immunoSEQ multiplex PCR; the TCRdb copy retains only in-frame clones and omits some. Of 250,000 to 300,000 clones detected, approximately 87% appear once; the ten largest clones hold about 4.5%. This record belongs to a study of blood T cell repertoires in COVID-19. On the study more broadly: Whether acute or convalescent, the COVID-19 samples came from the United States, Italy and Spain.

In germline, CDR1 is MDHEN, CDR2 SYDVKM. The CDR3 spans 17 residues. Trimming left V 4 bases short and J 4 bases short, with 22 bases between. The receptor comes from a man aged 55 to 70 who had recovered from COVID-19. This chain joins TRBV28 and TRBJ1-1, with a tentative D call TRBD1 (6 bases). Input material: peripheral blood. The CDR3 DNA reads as TGTGCCAGCAGTTGGATTGAATGGGGGCGAGTTCCCACTGAAGCTTTCTTT. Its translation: CASSWIEWGRVPTEAFF.